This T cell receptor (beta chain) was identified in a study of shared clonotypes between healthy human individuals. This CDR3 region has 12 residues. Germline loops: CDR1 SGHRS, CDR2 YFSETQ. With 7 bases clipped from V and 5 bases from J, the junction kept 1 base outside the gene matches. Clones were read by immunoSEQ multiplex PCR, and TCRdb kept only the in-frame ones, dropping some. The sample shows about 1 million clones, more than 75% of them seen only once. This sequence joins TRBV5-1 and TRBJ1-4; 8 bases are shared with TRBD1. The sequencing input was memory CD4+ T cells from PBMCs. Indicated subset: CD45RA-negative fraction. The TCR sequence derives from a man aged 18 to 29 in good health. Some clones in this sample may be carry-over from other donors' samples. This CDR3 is CASRQGNEKLFF. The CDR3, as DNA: TGCGCCAGCCGACAGGGGAATGAAAAACTGTTTTTT.